A single sample is the source of the 8 T cell receptor beta chains below, sequenced in a study of cytomegalovirus exposure and HLA in healthy donors. A multiplex PCR was run with 60 Vbeta primers and 13 Jbeta primers. Some clones are missing from TCRdb's copy, which holds only in-frame ones; the method was immunoSEQ multiplex PCR. Among 160,000 or so clones listed, roughly 80% were seen once. Sequenced sample: PBMCs. The source is a woman aged 25 to 39 in good health and CMV-seropositive.

This sequence joins TRBV7-9 and TRBJ1-1, with 7 bases fitting TRBD1. The CDR3 is made up of 16 amino acids. The germline V gene encodes CDR1 SEHNR and CDR2 FQNEAQ (reference sequence). V shed 1 base and J 3 bases; nucleotides not matched to a gene: 8. The CDR3 sequence is CASSLGFGTVDTEAFF. The DNA for the CDR3 is TGTGCCAGCAGCTTAGGGTTCGGGACAGTCGACACTGAAGCTTTCTTT.

V usage is TRBV28 and J usage is TRBJ1-4, with D unclear. The CDR3 has 14 residues. V lost 5 bases and J lost 0, with 7 bases in between. Germline V CDR1 and CDR2: MDHEN, SYDVKM. CDR3 residues: CASSPDATNEKLFF. CDR3 sequence (DNA): TGTGCCAGCAGTCCAGATGCAACTAATGAAAAACTGTTTTTT.

The table lists this clone with a count of one. The chain has TRBV7-3 and TRBJ1-1, with D possibly TRBD1 on 5 matching bases. CDR1 and CDR2 (germline): SGHTA, FQGTGA. V shed 4 bases and J shed 10 bases, with 16 bases lying between them. This CDR3 has 13 residues. This CDR3 is CASSSSSQGRAFF. The CDR3 bases are TGTGCCAGCAGCTCCTCCAGCCAGGGAAGAGCTTTCTTT.

On this clone: The same CDR3 also results from other DNA sequences found in this sample. The genes are TRBV5-1 and TRBJ2-5, with 11 bases fitting TRBD2. V lost 4 bases to trimming and J lost 2 bases; unmatched junction nucleotides: 4. CDR3 length equals 15 residues. Germline CDR1 SGHRS, CDR2 YFSETQ. Written as DNA, the CDR3 is TGCGCCAGCAGCCCTGGGACTAGCGGACAAGAGACCCAGTACTTC. Its translation is CASSPGTSGQETQYF.

This clone appeared a single time. V usage is TRBV11-2 and J usage is TRBJ2-3, with TRBD1 matching over 7 bases. The CDR3 is 16 residues long. Germline V gives CDR1 SGHAT, CDR2 FQNNGV. Losses at the gene ends were 3 bases for V and 4 bases for J; bases not matched to a gene: 10. The CDR3 here is CASSFGTAGGADTQYF. The CDR3 bases are TGTGCCAGCAGCTTTGGGACAGCCGGTGGGGCAGATACGCAGTATTTT.

This chain links TRBV9 with TRBJ2-7; possible D gene TRBD2, 5 bases. The V end lost 0 bases, the J end lost 2 bases, and 12 bases lay between the germline ends. Germline values: CDR1 SGDLS, CDR2 YYNGEE. This CDR3 region has 15 residues. CDR3 sequence: CASSVAGNYPYEQYF. The CDR3 DNA reads as TGTGCCAGCAGCGTAGCGGGAAATTACCCCTACGAGCAGTACTTC.

The rearrangement uses TRBV5-6 and TRBJ2-1, with 7 bases identical to TRBD1. The CDR3 extends over 15 amino acids. Germline V gene sequence: CDR1 SGHDT, CDR2 YYEEEE. V shed 5 bases, J shed 1 base, and the junction held 6 bases outside the gene matches. CDR3 in DNA: TGTGCCAGCAGAAGGCCGGGACAGTCCTACAATGAGCAGTTCTTC. This gives the protein CASRRPGQSYNEQFF.

The rearrangement links TRBV2 to TRBJ1-3; no clear D. V gave up 5 bases and J gave up 1 base, with 12 bases separating them. Germline CDR1 is SNHLY and CDR2 is FYNNEI. The length of the CDR3 is 15 residues. CDR3 nucleotide sequence: TGTGCCAGCAGTCCCCTCTCGGGGTCTGGAAACACCATATATTTT. It codes for CASSPLSGSGNTIYF.